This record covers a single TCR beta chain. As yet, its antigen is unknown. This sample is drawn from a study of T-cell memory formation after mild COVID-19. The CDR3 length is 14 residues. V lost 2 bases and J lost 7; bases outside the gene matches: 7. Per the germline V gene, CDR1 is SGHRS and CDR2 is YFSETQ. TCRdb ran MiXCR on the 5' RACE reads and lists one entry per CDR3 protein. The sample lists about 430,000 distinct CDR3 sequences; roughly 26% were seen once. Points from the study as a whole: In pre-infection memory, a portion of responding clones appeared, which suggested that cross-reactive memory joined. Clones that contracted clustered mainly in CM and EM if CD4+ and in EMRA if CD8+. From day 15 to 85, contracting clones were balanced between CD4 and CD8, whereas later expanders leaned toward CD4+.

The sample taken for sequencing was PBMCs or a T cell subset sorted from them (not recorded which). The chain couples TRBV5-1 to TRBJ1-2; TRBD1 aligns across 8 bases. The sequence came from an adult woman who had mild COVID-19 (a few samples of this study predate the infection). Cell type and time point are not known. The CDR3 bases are TGCGCCAGCAGCTTCGGACAGGGAGGTTTTGGCTACACCTTC. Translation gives CASSFGQGGFGYTF. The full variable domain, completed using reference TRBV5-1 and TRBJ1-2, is KAGVTQTPRYLIKTRGQQVTLSCSPISGHRSVSWYQQTPGQGLQFLFEYFSETQRNKGNFPGRFSGRQFSNSRSEMNVSTLELGDSALYLCASSFGQGGFGYTFGSGTRLTVV.